This is a list of T cell receptor beta chains from one sample in a study of identifying expanded T cells in peripheral blood. Only in-frame clones appear in the TCRdb table, and some are missing; sequencing was by immunoSEQ multiplex PCR. The sample lists approximately 130,000 clones; 80% to 90% were seen once. Material for sequencing was blood. Every receptor here comes from a person aged 18 to 75 in good health. CDR3s include the opening cysteine and the closing phenylalanine or tryptophan. The D gene is left open where the match is weak. Where a row states a size, it is once, few, many or the class of an expanded clone; other rows omit it.

d_call: NA; v_call: TRBV6-6; j_call: TRBJ2-5; clone_size: NA; cdr3_nt: TGTGCCAGCAGTTCCAGGACAGAGCAAGAGACCCAGTACTTC; cdr3_aa: CASSSRTEQETQYF
d_call: TRBD2; v_call: TRBV7-9; j_call: TRBJ2-7; clone_size: once; cdr3_nt: TGTGCCAGCAGCTTAGGCCTAGCGGGGCAATACGAGCAGTACTTC; cdr3_aa: CASSLGLAGQYEQYF
d_call: NA; v_call: TRBV25-1; j_call: TRBJ2-7; clone_size: once; cdr3_nt: TGTGCCAGCAGTGAAGGCCAGGAAGGGCTGCCCGAGCAGTACTTC; cdr3_aa: CASSEGQEGLPEQYF
d_call: NA; v_call: TRBV14; j_call: TRBJ2-7; clone_size: NA; cdr3_nt: TGTGCCAGCAGCCCCCCAGGGGGGGTAGGCGAGCAGTACTTC; cdr3_aa: CASSPPGGVGEQYF
d_call: NA; v_call: TRBV4-2; j_call: TRBJ1-5; clone_size: NA; cdr3_nt: TGTGCCAGCAGCCAACAAGGGCCGAATCAGCCCCAGCATTTT; cdr3_aa: CASSQQGPNQPQHF
d_call: NA; v_call: TRBV12-5; j_call: TRBJ2-1; clone_size: NA; cdr3_nt: TGTGCTAGTGGTTCAAACCTAAGTAATGAGCAGTTCTTC; cdr3_aa: CASGSNLSNEQFF
d_call: NA; v_call: TRBV4-1; j_call: TRBJ2-6; clone_size: NA; cdr3_nt: TGCGCCAGTACTCGGGGGGCAACCGGGGCCAACGTCCTGACTTTC; cdr3_aa: CASTRGATGANVLTF
d_call: TRBD1; v_call: TRBV9; j_call: TRBJ1-2; clone_size: few; cdr3_nt: TGTGCCAGCAGCTCACAGAGTAGGGGGACAGCGTATGGCTACACCTTC; cdr3_aa: CASSSQSRGTAYGYTF
d_call: NA; v_call: TRBV5-1; j_call: TRBJ2-5; clone_size: NA; cdr3_nt: TGCGCCAGCAGCGAACGACAGCAAGAGACCCAGTACTTC; cdr3_aa: CASSERQQETQYF
d_call: NA; v_call: TRBV5-4; j_call: TRBJ2-6; clone_size: NA; cdr3_nt: TGTGCCAGCAGCTTGCGGACAGCAAACGTCCTGACTTTC; cdr3_aa: CASSLRTANVLTF
d_call: NA; v_call: TRBV6-1; j_call: TRBJ1-2; clone_size: NA; cdr3_nt: TGTGCCAGCAGTGAACGGACAGCCTATGGCTACACCTTC; cdr3_aa: CASSERTAYGYTF
d_call: TRBD2; v_call: TRBV6-5; j_call: TRBJ2-7; clone_size: few; cdr3_nt: TGTGCCAGCAGTTACTCGCAACTAGCGCCCTACGAGCAGTACTTC; cdr3_aa: CASSYSQLAPYEQYF
d_call: TRBD1; v_call: TRBV7-9; j_call: TRBJ1-5; clone_size: NA; cdr3_nt: TGTGCCAGCACTGGACAGGGTGCAGGCAATCAGCCCCAGCATTTT; cdr3_aa: CASTGQGAGNQPQHF
d_call: TRBD1; v_call: TRBV7-3; j_call: TRBJ1-2; clone_size: NA; cdr3_nt: TGTGCCAGCAGCTCCGGCCCGGGGGACAGGGTAGATGGCTACACCTTC; cdr3_aa: CASSSGPGDRVDGYTF
d_call: NA; v_call: TRBV18; j_call: TRBJ2-2; clone_size: NA; cdr3_nt: TGTGCCAGCTCCTCCGGGACGGCCCACACCGGGGAGCTGTTTTTT; cdr3_aa: CASSSGTAHTGELFF
d_call: TRBD1; v_call: TRBV5-6; j_call: TRBJ2-5; clone_size: NA; cdr3_nt: TGTGCCAGCAGCTCGACAGGGTACCAAGAGACCCAGTACTTC; cdr3_aa: CASSSTGYQETQYF
d_call: TRBD1; v_call: TRBV5-1; j_call: TRBJ2-7; clone_size: NA; cdr3_nt: TGCGCCAGCAGCTTGGAGTCAGGGGGCGTCTCCTACGAGCAGTACTTC; cdr3_aa: CASSLESGGVSYEQYF
d_call: TRBD1; v_call: TRBV2; j_call: TRBJ2-3; clone_size: NA; cdr3_nt: TGTGCCAGCACGGGACAGGGGGTAGTCACAGATACGCAGTATTTT; cdr3_aa: CASTGQGVVTDTQYF
d_call: NA; v_call: TRBV18; j_call: TRBJ1-2; clone_size: once; cdr3_nt: TGTGCCAGCTCACCAGTTAGGGGGGATGGCTACACCTTC; cdr3_aa: CASSPVRGDGYTF
d_call: NA; v_call: TRBV2; j_call: TRBJ2-2; clone_size: few; cdr3_nt: TGTGCCAGCAGTGAGCGGGGGCGCACCGGGGAGCTGTTTTTT; cdr3_aa: CASSERGRTGELFF
d_call: NA; v_call: TRBV5-1; j_call: TRBJ1-1; clone_size: NA; cdr3_nt: TGCGCCAGCAGCTTGGGACAGACCAGTTACACTGAAGCTTTCTTT; cdr3_aa: CASSLGQTSYTEAFF
d_call: TRBD2; v_call: TRBV5-4; j_call: TRBJ2-7; clone_size: once; cdr3_nt: TGTGCCAGCAGCCCGGGGAGGGAGAACGAGCAGTACTTC; cdr3_aa: CASSPGRENEQYF
d_call: TRBD2; v_call: TRBV6-5; j_call: TRBJ2-7; clone_size: NA; cdr3_nt: TGTGCCAGCAGGGCCCCGGGACTAAGGCGGTACGAGCAGTACTTC; cdr3_aa: CASRAPGLRRYEQYF
d_call: NA; v_call: TRBV10-1; j_call: TRBJ2-7; clone_size: NA; cdr3_nt: TGCGCCAGCAGTGAGTGGGCAGGGGCTAGCGAGCAGTACTTC; cdr3_aa: CASSEWAGASEQYF
d_call: NA; v_call: TRBV10-3; j_call: TRBJ2-3; clone_size: NA; cdr3_nt: TGTGCCATCAGTGAGTCGACCACAGGGACAGATACGCAGTATTTT; cdr3_aa: CAISESTTGTDTQYF
d_call: NA; v_call: TRBV29-1; j_call: TRBJ2-7; clone_size: NA; cdr3_nt: TGCAGCGTTGAAGGACAGAAGGTGGGCGAGCAGTACTTC; cdr3_aa: CSVEGQKVGEQYF
d_call: TRBD1; v_call: TRBV28; j_call: TRBJ2-1; clone_size: NA; cdr3_nt: TGTGCCAGCAGCGGACCCGGGACAGGGTCTCGGGAGCAGTTCTTC; cdr3_aa: CASSGPGTGSREQFF
d_call: NA; v_call: TRBV11-2; j_call: TRBJ2-7; clone_size: NA; cdr3_nt: TGTGCCAGCACGGGAACTGCGTCTTCCTACGAGCAGTACTTC; cdr3_aa: CASTGTASSYEQYF
d_call: TRBD2; v_call: TRBV15; j_call: TRBJ2-5; clone_size: NA; cdr3_nt: TGTGCCACCAGCATAAGACTAGCGGGGGGCCGGGAGACCCAGTACTTC; cdr3_aa: CATSIRLAGGRETQYF
d_call: TRBD1; v_call: TRBV30; j_call: TRBJ1-5; clone_size: once; cdr3_nt: TGTGCCTGGAGTGTCGACAGGGTCCAGCCCCAGCATTTT; cdr3_aa: CAWSVDRVQPQHF
d_call: NA; v_call: TRBV30; j_call: TRBJ1-1; clone_size: NA; cdr3_nt: TGTGCCTGGAGTGTTCTGGAGAGGGTTGAAGCTTTCTTT; cdr3_aa: CAWSVLERVEAFF
d_call: NA; v_call: TRBV6-1; j_call: TRBJ2-1; clone_size: NA; cdr3_nt: TGTGCCACCATATTAGGGACCTACAATGAGCAGTTCTTC; cdr3_aa: CATILGTYNEQFF
d_call: TRBD2; v_call: TRBV5-1; j_call: TRBJ2-5; clone_size: NA; cdr3_nt: TGCGCCAGCAGCCCCCCAAAGCGGGGGGGCTTAGAGACCCAGTACTTC; cdr3_aa: CASSPPKRGGLETQYF
d_call: TRBD1; v_call: TRBV14; j_call: TRBJ1-3; clone_size: NA; cdr3_nt: TGTGCCAGCAGCCAGAGGACAGGCGGCTCTGGAAACACCATATATTTT; cdr3_aa: CASSQRTGGSGNTIYF
d_call: TRBD1; v_call: TRBV28; j_call: TRBJ2-5; clone_size: NA; cdr3_nt: TGTGCCAGCAGTTTAACAGTCAGGGGGCGGGAGACCCAGTACTTC; cdr3_aa: CASSLTVRGRETQYF
d_call: NA; v_call: TRBV4-1; j_call: TRBJ1-5; clone_size: once; cdr3_nt: TGCGCCAGCAGCCAAGGAGGGGGGGATCAGCCCCAGCATTTT; cdr3_aa: CASSQGGGDQPQHF
d_call: TRBD1; v_call: TRBV28; j_call: TRBJ1-5; clone_size: NA; cdr3_nt: TGTGCCAGCAGGAACAGGGGGACCCTTCAGCCCCAGCATTTT; cdr3_aa: CASRNRGTLQPQHF
d_call: NA; v_call: TRBV13; j_call: TRBJ1-5; clone_size: NA; cdr3_nt: TGTGCCAGCAGCTACCCGGGGCCTAATCAGCCCCAGCATTTT; cdr3_aa: CASSYPGPNQPQHF
d_call: NA; v_call: TRBV2; j_call: TRBJ1-1; clone_size: NA; cdr3_nt: TGTGCCAGCAGTGCCCGCGCTGACACTGAAGCTTTCTTT; cdr3_aa: CASSARADTEAFF
d_call: TRBD1; v_call: TRBV6-4; j_call: TRBJ2-1; clone_size: once; cdr3_nt: TGTGCCAGCAGTCCTGGACAGGCGAACAATGAGCAGTTCTTC; cdr3_aa: CASSPGQANNEQFF
d_call: TRBD2; v_call: TRBV19; j_call: TRBJ2-1; clone_size: NA; cdr3_nt: TGTGCCAGTAGTCTAACTAGCGGGAGTGGGAATGAGCAGTTCTTC; cdr3_aa: CASSLTSGSGNEQFF